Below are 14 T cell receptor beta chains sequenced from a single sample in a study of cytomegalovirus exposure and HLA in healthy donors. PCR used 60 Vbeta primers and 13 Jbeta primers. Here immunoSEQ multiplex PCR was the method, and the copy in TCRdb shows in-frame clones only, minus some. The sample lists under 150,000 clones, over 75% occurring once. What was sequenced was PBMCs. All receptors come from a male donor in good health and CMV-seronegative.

The CDR3 bases are TGTGCCAGCAGTTTTGGGACAGGCCTTCTTGGGCAGTTCTTC. The encoded protein is CASSFGTGLLGQFF. The chain joins TRBV27 to TRBJ2-1; the match to TRBD1 covers 8 bases. J lost 12 bases, V lost 3 bases, and 10 bases had no gene match. Looked up from germline, CDR1 is MNHEY and CDR2 is SMNVEV (reference sequence). There are 14 residues in the CDR3.

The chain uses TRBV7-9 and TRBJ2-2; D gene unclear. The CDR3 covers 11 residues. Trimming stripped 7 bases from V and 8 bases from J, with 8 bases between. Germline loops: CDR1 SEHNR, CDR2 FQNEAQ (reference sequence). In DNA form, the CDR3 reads TGTGCCAGCACCGTGTTAGGGGAGCTGTTTTTT. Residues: CASTVLGELFF.

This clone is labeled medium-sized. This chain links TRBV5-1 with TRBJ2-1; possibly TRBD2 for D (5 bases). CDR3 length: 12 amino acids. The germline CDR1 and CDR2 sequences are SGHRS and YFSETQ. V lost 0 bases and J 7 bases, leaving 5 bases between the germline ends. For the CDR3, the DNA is TGCGCCAGCAGCTTGGGCGGGAATGAGCAGTTCTTC. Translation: CASSLGGNEQFF.

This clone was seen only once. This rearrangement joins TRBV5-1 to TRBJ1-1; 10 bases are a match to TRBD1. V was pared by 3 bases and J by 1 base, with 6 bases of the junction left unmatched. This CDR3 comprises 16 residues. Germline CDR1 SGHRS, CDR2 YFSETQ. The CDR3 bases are TGCGCCAGCAGCTCCGACTGGGACAGGGGGAACACTGAAGCTTTCTTT. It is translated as CASSSDWDRGNTEAFF.

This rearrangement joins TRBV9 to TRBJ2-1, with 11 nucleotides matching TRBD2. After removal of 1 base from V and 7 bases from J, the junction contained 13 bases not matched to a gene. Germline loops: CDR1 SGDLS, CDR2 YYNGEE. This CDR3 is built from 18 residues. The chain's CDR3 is CASSVTLSETSGKNEQFF. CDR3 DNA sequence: TGTGCCAGCAGCGTAACCCTATCAGAGACTAGCGGGAAGAATGAGCAGTTCTTC.

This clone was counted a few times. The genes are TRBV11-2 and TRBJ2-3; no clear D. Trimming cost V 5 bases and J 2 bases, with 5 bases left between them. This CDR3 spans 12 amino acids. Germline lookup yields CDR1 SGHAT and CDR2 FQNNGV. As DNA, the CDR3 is TGTGCCAGCAGCCTTGTCACAGATACGCAGTATTTT. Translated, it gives CASSLVTDTQYF.

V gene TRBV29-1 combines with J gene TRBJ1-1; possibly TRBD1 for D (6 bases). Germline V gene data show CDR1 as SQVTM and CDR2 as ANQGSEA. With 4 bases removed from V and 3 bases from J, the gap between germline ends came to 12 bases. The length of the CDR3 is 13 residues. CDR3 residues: CSVALTGDTEAFF. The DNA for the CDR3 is TGCAGCGTTGCCCTGACAGGAGACACTGAAGCTTTCTTT.

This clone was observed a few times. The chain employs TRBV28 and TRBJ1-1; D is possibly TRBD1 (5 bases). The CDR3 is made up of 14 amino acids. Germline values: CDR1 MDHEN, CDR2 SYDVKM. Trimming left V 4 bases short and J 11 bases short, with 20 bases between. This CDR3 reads CASSWGMGGRPAFF. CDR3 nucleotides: TGTGCCAGCAGTTGGGGGATGGGAGGGCGACCGGCTTTCTTT.

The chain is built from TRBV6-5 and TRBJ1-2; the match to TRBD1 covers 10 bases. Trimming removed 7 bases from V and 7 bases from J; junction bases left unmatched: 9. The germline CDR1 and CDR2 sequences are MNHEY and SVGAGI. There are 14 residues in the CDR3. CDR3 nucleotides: TGTGCCAGCACAAGACAGGGGGCGGTCGCTGGCTACACCTTC. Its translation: CASTRQGAVAGYTF.

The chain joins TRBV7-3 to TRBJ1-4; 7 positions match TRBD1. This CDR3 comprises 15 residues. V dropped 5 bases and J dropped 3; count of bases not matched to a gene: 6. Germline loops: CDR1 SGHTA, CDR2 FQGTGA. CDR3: CASSATGTANEKLFF. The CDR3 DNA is TGTGCCAGCAGCGCAACCGGGACAGCTAATGAAAAACTGTTTTTT.

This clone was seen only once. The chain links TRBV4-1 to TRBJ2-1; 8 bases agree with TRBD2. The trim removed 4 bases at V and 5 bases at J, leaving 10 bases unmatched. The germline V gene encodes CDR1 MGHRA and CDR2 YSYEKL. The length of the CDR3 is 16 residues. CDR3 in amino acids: CASSLGSGTGHNEQFF. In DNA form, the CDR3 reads TGCGCCAGCAGCCTAGGTAGCGGGACCGGTCACAATGAGCAGTTCTTC.

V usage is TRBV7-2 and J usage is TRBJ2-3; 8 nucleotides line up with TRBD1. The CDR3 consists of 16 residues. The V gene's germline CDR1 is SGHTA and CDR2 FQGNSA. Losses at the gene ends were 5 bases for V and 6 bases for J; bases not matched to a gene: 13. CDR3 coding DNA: TGTGCCAGCAGCCTAGAGGACAGGGTGTATACGGATACGCAGTATTTT. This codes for CASSLEDRVYTDTQYF.

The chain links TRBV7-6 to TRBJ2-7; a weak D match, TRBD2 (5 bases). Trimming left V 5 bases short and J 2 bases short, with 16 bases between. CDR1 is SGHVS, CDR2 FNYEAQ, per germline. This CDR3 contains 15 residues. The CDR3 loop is CASSVDWGVTYEQYF. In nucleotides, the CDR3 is TGTGCCAGCAGCGTCGATTGGGGAGTTACCTACGAGCAGTACTTC. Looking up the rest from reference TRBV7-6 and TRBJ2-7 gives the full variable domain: GAGVSQSPRYKVTKRGQDVALRCDPISGHVSLYWYRQALGQGPEFLTYFNYEAQQDKSGLPNDRFSAERPEGSISTLTIQRTEQRDSAMYRCASSVDWGVTYEQYFGPGTRLTVT.

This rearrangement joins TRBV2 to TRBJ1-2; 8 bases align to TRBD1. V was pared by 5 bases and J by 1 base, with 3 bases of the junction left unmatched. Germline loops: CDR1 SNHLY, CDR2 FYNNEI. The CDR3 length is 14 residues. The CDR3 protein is CASSLDRGNYGYTF. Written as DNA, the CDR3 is TGTGCCAGCAGTCTAGACAGGGGTAACTATGGCTACACCTTC.